This is a list of T cell receptor beta chains from one sample in a study of long-term antiretroviral therapy in people with HIV. The method was immunoSEQ multiplex PCR; TCRdb's version includes in-frame clones alone and lacks a portion of them. Here the sample spans more than 6,500 clones, around 70% being singletons. The sequenced sample was unsorted PBMCs, obtained 0.1 years before starting antiretroviral therapy. The receptors originated from a man aged 18 to 30 with HIV. CDR3s include the opening cysteine and the closing phenylalanine or tryptophan. D genes are given only for firm matches. Clone size is stated in some rows and not others, as once, few, many or a class when expanded.

V gene,clone size,J gene,D gene,CDR3 protein,CDR3 DNA
TRBV28,NA,TRBJ1-1,TRBD1,CASSLLGQVNTEAFF,TGTGCCAGCAGTTTATTGGGACAGGTGAACACTGAAGCTTTCTTT
TRBV6-4,few,TRBJ2-3,TRBD2,CASSEEASGGTDTQYF,TGTGCCAGCAGTGAAGAAGCTAGCGGGGGCACAGATACGCAGTATTTT
TRBV6-5,NA,TRBJ1-1,NA,CASSYFRGVEAFF,TGTGCCAGCAGTTACTTTAGGGGGGTTGAAGCTTTCTTT
TRBV27,NA,TRBJ2-5,NA,CASSITPGLSTEQYF,TGTGCCAGCAGCATCACCCCGGGACTGTCAACGGAGCAGTACTTC
TRBV18,NA,TRBJ2-6,TRBD1,CASSLRTGNSGANVLTF,TGTGCCAGCTCACTACGGACAGGAAACTCTGGGGCCAACGTCCTGACTTTC
TRBV5-1,NA,TRBJ2-7,NA,CASSLSQVGLYEQYF,TGCGCCAGCAGCTTGTCACAGGTAGGACTCTACGAGCAGTACTTC
TRBV5-1,NA,TRBJ1-1,NA,CASSSPGEGHFEAFF,TGCGCCAGCAGCTCGCCTGGGGAGGGACACTTTGAAGCTTTCTTT
TRBV7-9,NA,TRBJ1-5,NA,CASSLSAGYQPQHF,TGTGCCAGCAGCTTATCTGCGGGCTATCAGCCCCAGCATTTT
TRBV7-9,few,TRBJ1-2,NA,CASSLAGERGDYGYTF,TGTGCCAGCAGCTTAGCTGGGGAGCGGGGAGACTATGGCTACACCTTC
TRBV4-1,NA,TRBJ2-3,NA,CASSQAAGGADTQYF,TGCGCCAGCAGCCAAGCGGCAGGGGGGGCAGATACGCAGTATTTT
TRBV28,NA,TRBJ1-1,NA,CASRPRNTEAFF,TGTGCCAGCAGGCCCAGGAACACTGAAGCTTTCTTT
TRBV7-3,NA,TRBJ2-3,TRBD2,CASSLTPGGSDTQYF,TGTGCCAGCAGCTTAACGCCGGGGGGTTCAGATACGCAGTATTTT
TRBV29-1,NA,TRBJ2-5,TRBD1,CSVEVGQGAYPETQYF,TGCAGCGTTGAGGTTGGACAGGGGGCCTATCCAGAGACCCAGTACTTC
TRBV6-1,NA,TRBJ2-3,NA,CASSDGGQETDTQYF,TGTGCCAGCAGTGATGGGGGGCAAGAAACAGATACGCAGTATTTT